The rows below give T cell receptor beta chains drawn from one sample of a study of monozygotic twins with cystic fibrosis. TCRdb's copy holds only in-frame clones and misses some; the assay was immunoSEQ multiplex PCR. This sample yields around 30,000 clones, of which approximately 80% are seen a single time; about 0.96% belongs to the top ten. Sequencing used blood. These receptors all come from a girl aged 2-9 years with cystic fibrosis. CDR3s include the opening cysteine and the closing phenylalanine or tryptophan. A D gene is named only where the DNA matches it firmly. Some rows mark clone size as missing; the rest say once, few, many or name a class of expanded clone.

size	V	J	D	CDR3	DNA
-	TRBV11-2	TRBJ2-7	-	CASSPAAGQYF	TGTGCCAGCAGCCCCGCGGCTGGGCAGTACTTC
-	TRBV18	TRBJ2-1	-	CASSPDNNEQFF	TGTGCCAGCTCACCAGATAACAATGAGCAGTTCTTC
-	TRBV5-4	TRBJ2-3	-	CASTPDGTSTDTQYF	TGTGCCAGCACCCCCGACGGGACTAGCACAGATACGCAGTATTTT
few	TRBV28	TRBJ1-3	TRBD1	CASSKPRGRGNTIYF	TGTGCCAGCAGTAAACCCAGGGGGAGAGGAAACACCATATATTTT
few	TRBV10-3	TRBJ1-1	TRBD1	CATIKQTGAEAFF	TGTGCCACCATAAAACAGACAGGGGCTGAAGCTTTCTTT
-	TRBV19	TRBJ2-1	-	CASSPPGGLAYNEQFF	TGTGCCAGTAGTCCTCCGGGCGGTTTGGCCTACAATGAGCAGTTCTTC
-	TRBV6-6	TRBJ2-5	-	CASSYSKASETQYF	TGTGCCAGCAGTTACTCGAAGGCGTCTGAGACCCAGTACTTC
-	TRBV28	TRBJ1-4	-	CASSFSGNEKLFF	TGTGCCAGCAGTTTCAGCGGTAATGAAAAACTGTTTTTT
-	TRBV15	TRBJ2-1	-	CATSRDNGLTETYNEQFF	TGTGCCACCAGCAGAGATAACGGATTGACAGAGACCTACAATGAGCAGTTCTTC
-	TRBV30	TRBJ2-3	TRBD1	CAWSLPGTGGGFRGTDTQYF	TGTGCCTGGAGTCTACCGGGGACAGGGGGCGGATTTCGTGGCACAGATACGCAGTATTTT
-	TRBV5-1	TRBJ1-2	-	CASSLRREYGYTF	TGCGCCAGCAGCTTGCGGAGGGAGTATGGCTACACCTTC
-	TRBV5-1	TRBJ2-1	TRBD2	CASSDGTSGRNEQFF	TGCGCCAGCAGCGATGGTACGAGCGGGAGAAATGAGCAGTTCTTC
once	TRBV10-2	TRBJ1-5	-	CATKTSIDSNQPQHF	TGCGCCACCAAAACATCGATAGACAGCAATCAGCCCCAGCATTTT
-	TRBV9	TRBJ1-4	-	CASSVEGGSEKLFF	TGTGCCAGCAGCGTAGAGGGCGGGAGTGAAAAACTGTTTTTT
-	TRBV28	TRBJ1-6	TRBD1	CASSVPTGGINSPLHF	TGTGCCAGCAGTGTACCCACAGGGGGCATCAATTCACCCCTCCACTTT
-	TRBV2	TRBJ2-1	-	CASSVYGAGTNEQFF	TGTGCCAGCAGTGTCTATGGGGCAGGAACCAATGAGCAGTTCTTC
-	TRBV19	TRBJ1-2	TRBD1	CASSIGDSGVYGYTF	TGTGCCAGTAGTATCGGGGACAGTGGAGTCTATGGCTACACCTTC
-	TRBV30	TRBJ2-3	-	CAFLGSSGHTDTQYF	TGTGCCTTCCTGGGGAGTAGCGGACACACAGATACGCAGTATTTT